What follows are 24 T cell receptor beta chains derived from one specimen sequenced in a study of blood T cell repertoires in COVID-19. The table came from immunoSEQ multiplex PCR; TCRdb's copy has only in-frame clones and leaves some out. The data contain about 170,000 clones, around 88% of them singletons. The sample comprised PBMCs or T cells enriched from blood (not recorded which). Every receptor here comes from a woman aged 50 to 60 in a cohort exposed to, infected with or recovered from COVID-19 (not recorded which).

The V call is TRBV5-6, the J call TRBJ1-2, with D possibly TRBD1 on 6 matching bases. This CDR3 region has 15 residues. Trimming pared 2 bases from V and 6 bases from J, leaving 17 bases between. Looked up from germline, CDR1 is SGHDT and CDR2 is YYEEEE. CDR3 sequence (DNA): TGTGCCAGCAGCTTTATATCTCGGACAGAGAATGGCTACACCTTC. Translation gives CASSFISRTENGYTF.

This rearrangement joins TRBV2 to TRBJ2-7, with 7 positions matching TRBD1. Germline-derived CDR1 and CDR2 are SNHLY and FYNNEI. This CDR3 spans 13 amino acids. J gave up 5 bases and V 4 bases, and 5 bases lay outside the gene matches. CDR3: CASSAGQSHEQYF. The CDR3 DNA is TGTGCCAGCAGTGCGGGACAGTCCCACGAGCAGTACTTC.

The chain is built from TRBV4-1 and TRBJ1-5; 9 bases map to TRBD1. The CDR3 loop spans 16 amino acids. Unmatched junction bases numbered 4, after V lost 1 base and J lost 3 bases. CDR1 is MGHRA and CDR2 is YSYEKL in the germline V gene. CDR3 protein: CASSQGTGAYNQPQHF. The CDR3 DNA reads TGCGCCAGCAGCCAAGGGACAGGGGCCTACAATCAGCCCCAGCATTTT.

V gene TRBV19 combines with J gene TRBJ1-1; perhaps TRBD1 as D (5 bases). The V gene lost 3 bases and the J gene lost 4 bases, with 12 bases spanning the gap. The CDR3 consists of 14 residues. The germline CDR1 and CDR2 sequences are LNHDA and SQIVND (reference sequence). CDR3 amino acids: CASSISGIGTEAFF. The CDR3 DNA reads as TGTGCCAGTAGTATCTCAGGGATTGGCACTGAAGCTTTCTTT.

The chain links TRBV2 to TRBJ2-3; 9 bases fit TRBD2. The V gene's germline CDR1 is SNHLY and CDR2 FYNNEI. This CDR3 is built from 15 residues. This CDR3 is CAGGASGTSTDTQYF. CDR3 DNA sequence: TGTGCAGGGGGGGCTAGCGGGACTAGTACAGATACGCAGTATTTT.

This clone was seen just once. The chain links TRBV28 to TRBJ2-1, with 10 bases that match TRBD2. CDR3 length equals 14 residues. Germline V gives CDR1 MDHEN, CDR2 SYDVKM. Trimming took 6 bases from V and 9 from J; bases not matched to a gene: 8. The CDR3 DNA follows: TGTGCCAGCAGACCTAGCGGGAGCTCAGCTGAGCAGTTCTTC. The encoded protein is CASRPSGSSAEQFF.

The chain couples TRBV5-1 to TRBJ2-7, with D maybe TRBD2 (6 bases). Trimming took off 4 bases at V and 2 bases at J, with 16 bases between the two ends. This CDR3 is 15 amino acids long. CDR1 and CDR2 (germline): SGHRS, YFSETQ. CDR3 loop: CASSPSGEPPYEQYF. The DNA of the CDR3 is TGCGCCAGCAGCCCCTCGGGGGAGCCCCCCTACGAGCAGTACTTC. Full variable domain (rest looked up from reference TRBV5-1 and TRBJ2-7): KAGVTQTPRYLIKTRGQQVTLSCSPISGHRSVSWYQQTPGQGLQFLFEYFSETQRNKGNFPGRFSGRQFSNSRSEMNVSTLELGDSALYLCASSPSGEPPYEQYFGPGTRLTVT.

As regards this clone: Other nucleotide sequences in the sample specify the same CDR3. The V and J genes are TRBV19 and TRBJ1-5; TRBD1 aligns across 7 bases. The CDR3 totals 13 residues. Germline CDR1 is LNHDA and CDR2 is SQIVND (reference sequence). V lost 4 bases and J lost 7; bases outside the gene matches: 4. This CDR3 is CASSTDRDQPQHF. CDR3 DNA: TGTGCCAGTAGTACCGACAGGGACCAGCCCCAGCATTTT.

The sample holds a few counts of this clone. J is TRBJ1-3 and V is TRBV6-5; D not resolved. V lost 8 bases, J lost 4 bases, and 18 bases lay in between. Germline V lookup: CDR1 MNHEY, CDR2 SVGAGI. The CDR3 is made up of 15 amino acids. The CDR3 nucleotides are TGTGCCAGCGGAAACGGACTCCTGGGAGGAAACACCATATATTTT. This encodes CASGNGLLGGNTIYF.

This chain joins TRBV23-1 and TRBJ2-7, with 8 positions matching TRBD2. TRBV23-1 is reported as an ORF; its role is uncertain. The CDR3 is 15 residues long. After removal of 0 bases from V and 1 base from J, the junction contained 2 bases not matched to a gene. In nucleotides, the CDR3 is TGCGCCAGCAGTCAATCGCGGGGGGCTTCCTACGAGCAGTACTTC. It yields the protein CASSQSRGASYEQYF.

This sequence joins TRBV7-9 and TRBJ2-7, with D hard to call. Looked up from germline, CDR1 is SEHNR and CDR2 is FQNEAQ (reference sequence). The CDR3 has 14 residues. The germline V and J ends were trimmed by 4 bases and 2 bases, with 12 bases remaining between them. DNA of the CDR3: TGTGCCAGCAGCTCCGTCTATAGTCCCTACGAGCAGTACTTC. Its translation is CASSSVYSPYEQYF.

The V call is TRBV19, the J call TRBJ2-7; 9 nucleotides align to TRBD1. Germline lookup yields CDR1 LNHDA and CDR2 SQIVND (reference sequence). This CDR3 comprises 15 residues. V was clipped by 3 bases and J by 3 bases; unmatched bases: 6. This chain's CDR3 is CASSIAGQGYYEQYF. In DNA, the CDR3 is TGTGCCAGTAGTATTGCGGGACAGGGTTACTACGAGCAGTACTTC.

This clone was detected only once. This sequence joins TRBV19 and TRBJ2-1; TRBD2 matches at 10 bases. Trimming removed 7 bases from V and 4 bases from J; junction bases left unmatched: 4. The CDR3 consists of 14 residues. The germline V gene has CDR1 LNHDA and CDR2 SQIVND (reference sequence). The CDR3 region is CASNSGGGYNEQFF. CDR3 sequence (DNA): TGTGCCAGTAACAGCGGGGGGGGATACAATGAGCAGTTCTTC.

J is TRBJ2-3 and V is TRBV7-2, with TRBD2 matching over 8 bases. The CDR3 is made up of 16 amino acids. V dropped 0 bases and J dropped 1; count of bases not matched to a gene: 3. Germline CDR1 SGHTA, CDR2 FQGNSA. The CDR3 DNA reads TGTGCCAGCAGCTTAGCCGGGACTAGGGGCACAGATACGCAGTATTTT. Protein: CASSLAGTRGTDTQYF.

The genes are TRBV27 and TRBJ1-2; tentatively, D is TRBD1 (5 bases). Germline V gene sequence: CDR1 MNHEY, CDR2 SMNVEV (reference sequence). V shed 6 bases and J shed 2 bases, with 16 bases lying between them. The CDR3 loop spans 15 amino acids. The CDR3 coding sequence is TGTGCCAGCAGAATGACGCAGGGAATCAACTATGGCTACACCTTC. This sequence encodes CASRMTQGINYGYTF.

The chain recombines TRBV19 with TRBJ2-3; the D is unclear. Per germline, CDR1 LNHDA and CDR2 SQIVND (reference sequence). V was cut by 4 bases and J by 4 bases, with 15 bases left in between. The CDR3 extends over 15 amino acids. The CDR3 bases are TGTGCCAGTAGTAGAATATTTGAGAATGCAGATACGCAGTATTTT. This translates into CASSRIFENADTQYF.

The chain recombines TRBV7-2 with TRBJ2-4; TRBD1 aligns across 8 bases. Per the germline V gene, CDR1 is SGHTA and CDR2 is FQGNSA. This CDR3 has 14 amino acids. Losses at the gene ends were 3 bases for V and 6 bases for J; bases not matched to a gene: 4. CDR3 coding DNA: TGTGCCAGCAGCTTCCCCGGGACAGGAAACATTCAGTACTTC. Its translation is CASSFPGTGNIQYF.

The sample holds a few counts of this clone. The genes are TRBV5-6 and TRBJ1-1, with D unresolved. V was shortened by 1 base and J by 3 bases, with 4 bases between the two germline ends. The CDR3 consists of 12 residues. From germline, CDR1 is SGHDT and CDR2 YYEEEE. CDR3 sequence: CASSLPDTEAFF. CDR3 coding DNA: TGTGCCAGCAGCTTGCCAGACACTGAAGCTTTCTTT.

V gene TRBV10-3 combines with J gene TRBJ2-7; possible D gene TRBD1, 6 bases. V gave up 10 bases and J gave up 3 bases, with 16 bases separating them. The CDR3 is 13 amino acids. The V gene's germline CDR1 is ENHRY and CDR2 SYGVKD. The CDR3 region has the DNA TGTGCCACCAACAGGGCGCCTAACTACGAGCAGTACTTC. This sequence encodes CATNRAPNYEQYF.

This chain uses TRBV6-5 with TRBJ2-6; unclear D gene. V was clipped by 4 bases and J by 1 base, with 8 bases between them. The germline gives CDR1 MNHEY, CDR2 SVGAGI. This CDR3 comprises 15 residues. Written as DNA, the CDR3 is TGTGCCAGCAGTTCTCTTCGGTCTGGGGCCAACGTCCTGACTTTC. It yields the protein CASSSLRSGANVLTF.

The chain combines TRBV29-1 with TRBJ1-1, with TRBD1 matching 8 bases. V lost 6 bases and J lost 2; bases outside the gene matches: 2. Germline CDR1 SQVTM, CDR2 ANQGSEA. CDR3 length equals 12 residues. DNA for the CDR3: TGCAGCGTCGGACAGGGAAACACTGAAGCTTTCTTT. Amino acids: CSVGQGNTEAFF.

The CDR3, as DNA: TGTGCCAGCAGCCGAGATATACTCCGTGGAGAGACCCAGTACTTC. It is translated as CASSRDILRGETQYF. V and J are TRBV5-8 and TRBJ2-5; D ambiguous. From germline, CDR1 is SGHTS and CDR2 YDEGEE. V dropped 4 bases and J dropped 4 bases, with 17 bases sitting between them. The CDR3 length is 15 residues.

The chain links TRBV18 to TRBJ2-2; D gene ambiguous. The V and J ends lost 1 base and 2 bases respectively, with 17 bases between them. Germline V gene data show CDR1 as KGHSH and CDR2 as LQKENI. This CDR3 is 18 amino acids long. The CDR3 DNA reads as TGTGCCAGCTCACCACTTTCCAGCGTTGGTTCTAACACCGGGGAGCTGTTTTTT. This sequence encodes CASSPLSSVGSNTGELFF.

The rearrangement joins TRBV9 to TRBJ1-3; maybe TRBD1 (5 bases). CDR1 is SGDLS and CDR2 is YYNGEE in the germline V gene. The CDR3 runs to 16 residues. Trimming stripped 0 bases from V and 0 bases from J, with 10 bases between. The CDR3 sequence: CASSVVDSDSGNTIYF. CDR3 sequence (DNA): TGTGCCAGCAGCGTAGTTGACAGTGACTCTGGAAACACCATATATTTT.